This T cell receptor (beta chain) was profiled in a study of cytomegalovirus exposure and HLA in healthy donors. Study-level information: Unique TCRs from HLA-typed donors, 65 million to 85 million of them, were held in an early data release. Study-level findings and limits: Many donors carried some public TCRs, although rarity characterized most TCR sequences. Common viral pathogens were later found to be apparently linked to several of the most significant clusters.

The CDR3 loop spans 15 amino acids. V lost 6 bases and J lost 6, with 21 bases in between. CDR1 and CDR2 (germline): KGHSH, LQKENI. About this clone itself: Its antigen remains unknown.

Primers: 60 Vbeta forward and 13 Jbeta reverse. This table comes from immunoSEQ multiplex PCR, and its TCRdb copy is limited to in-frame clones, with some not included. The top ten hold more than 2.5% of the sample, which has 65,000 to 95,000 clones, about 80% seen once. The sequence came from a man aged 50 to 59 in good health and CMV-seronegative. The chain has TRBV18 and TRBJ2-7, with D possibly being TRBD2 (6 bases). Sample: PBMCs. CDR3 bases: TGTGCCAGCTCCTGGGCAGGCCTCGCGGGAAGCGAGCAGTACTTC. Amino acid sequence: CASSWAGLAGSEQYF.